Listed below are T cell receptor beta chains from one sample, sequenced in a study of blood T cell repertoires in COVID-19. The assay was immunoSEQ multiplex PCR, and TCRdb's table has in-frame clones only and misses some. The sample lists about 230,000 clones; 65% to 85% were seen once. The sequencing sample was made of peripheral blood. The source of these receptors is a woman aged 25 to 45 with COVID-19, enrolled during active disease. CDR3s include the opening cysteine and the closing phenylalanine or tryptophan. The D gene is left open where the match is weak. Only some rows state a clone size, as once, few, many or a class for expanded clones.

.,.,TRBV3-1/TRBV3-2,TRBJ1-2,TGTGCCAGCAGCTACCGAAATGAGGGCGGCGGCTACACCTTC,CASSYRNEGGGYTF
.,.,TRBV5-8,TRBJ2-3,TGTGCCAGCAGCTTGGTCCCGGGTACAAGAGATACGCAGTATTTT,CASSLVPGTRDTQYF
TRBD1,.,TRBV5-8,TRBJ1-5,TGTGCCAGCACCATCCCGACAGGGCTTCAGCCCCAGCATTTT,CASTIPTGLQPQHF
TRBD1,.,TRBV5-4,TRBJ1-2,TGTGCCAGCAGCAGATATGGACAGGCCTTAAACTATGGCTACACCTTC,CASSRYGQALNYGYTF
.,.,TRBV7-2,TRBJ1-2,TGTGCCAGCAGCTTATACCGAGATTCTGGCTACACCTTC,CASSLYRDSGYTF
TRBD1,.,TRBV19,TRBJ1-4,TGTGCCAGTAGTATCCCAGGGGGCTTTACTGCAACTAATGAAAAACTGTTTTTT,CASSIPGGFTATNEKLFF
.,once,TRBV9,TRBJ1-1,TGTGCCAGCAGCGCCAGGGCATTAATGAACACTGAAGCTTTCTTT,CASSARALMNTEAFF
.,.,TRBV3-1/TRBV3-2,TRBJ2-6,TGTGCCAGCAGCTCCGGCGGTGGGGCCAACGTCCTGACTTTC,CASSSGGGANVLTF
TRBD1,.,TRBV10-1,TRBJ2-1,TGCGCCAGCCACCGGGACAGGGACCATGAGCAGTTCTTC,CASHRDRDHEQFF
.,once,TRBV28,TRBJ1-1,TGTGCCAGCAGTGGGTGGAGTGAAGCTTTCTTT,CASSGWSEAFF
.,many,TRBV19,TRBJ1-5,TGTGCCAGTAGTATAGGTGAGGGATATCAGCCCCAGCATTTT,CASSIGEGYQPQHF
TRBD1,.,TRBV19,TRBJ2-7,TGTGCCAGTAGTCCATATCGGACAGGGGGAACGTACGAGCAGTACTTC,CASSPYRTGGTYEQYF
TRBD1,.,TRBV4-2,TRBJ1-1,TGTGCCAGCAGAGGGTACCCGGACAGGGGGACAGCTTTCTTT,CASRGYPDRGTAFF
.,.,TRBV5-5,TRBJ1-2,TGTGCCAGCAGCTTGGGGGGCCCAGCTAACTATGGCTACACCTTC,CASSLGGPANYGYTF
TRBD1,.,TRBV7-2,TRBJ1-3,TGTGCCAGCAGCTTAGATAACCGGGACAGGGGTTATAGAAACACCATATATTTT,CASSLDNRDRGYRNTIYF
TRBD2,once,TRBV7-2,TRBJ2-3,TGTGCCGGCAGCTTAGGAAAGCGGGGGCTACCGATACCCACAGATACGCAGTATTTT,CAGSLGKRGLPIPTDTQYF